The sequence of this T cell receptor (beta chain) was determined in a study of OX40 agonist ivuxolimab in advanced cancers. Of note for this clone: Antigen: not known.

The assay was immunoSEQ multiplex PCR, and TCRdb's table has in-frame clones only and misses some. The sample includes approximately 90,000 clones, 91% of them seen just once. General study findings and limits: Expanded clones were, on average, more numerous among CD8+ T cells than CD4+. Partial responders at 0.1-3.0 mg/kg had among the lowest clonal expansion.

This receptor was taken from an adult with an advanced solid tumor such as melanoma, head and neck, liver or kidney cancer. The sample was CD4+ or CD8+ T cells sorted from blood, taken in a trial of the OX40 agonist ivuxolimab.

CDR3 nucleotide sequence: TGTGCCAGCGTGGGGGTTACTTGGTCAGATACGCAGTATTTT. Amino acid sequence: CASVGVTWSDTQYF. The V call is TRBV28, the J call TRBJ2-3; D is perhaps TRBD1 or TRBD2 (5 bases each). Trimming cost V 8 bases and J 4 bases, with 16 bases left between them. Germline lookup yields CDR1 MDHEN and CDR2 SYDVKM. The CDR3 covers 14 residues.